These 13 T cell receptor beta chains originate from one sample sequenced in a study of blood T cell repertoires in COVID-19. The table came from immunoSEQ multiplex PCR; TCRdb's copy has only in-frame clones and leaves some out. The sample contains about 210,000 clones, around four fifths of which appear only once. Material for sequencing was peripheral blood. Every receptor here comes from a woman aged 80 or over with COVID-19, enrolled during active disease.

The V call is TRBV6-2 or TRBV6-3, the J call TRBJ2-1; D might be TRBD2 (5 bases). Trimming stripped 4 bases from V and 7 bases from J, with 17 bases between. CDR1 and CDR2 from the germline V gene are MNHEY and SVGEGT. This CDR3 has 15 amino acids. The CDR3 region has the DNA TGTGCCAGCAGTTTCAGAGGGTTGCTTGGAAATGAGCAGTTCTTC. The encoded protein is CASSFRGLLGNEQFF.

This clone was seen a single time. This chain uses TRBV11-2 with TRBJ1-2, with TRBD1 identical over 7 bases. This CDR3 is 14 amino acids long. The germline V gene has CDR1 SGHAT and CDR2 FQNNGV. Trimming at V came to 3 bases and at J to 3 bases, leaving 4 bases not matched to a gene. CDR3 region: CASSFTGTDYGYTF. DNA for the CDR3: TGTGCCAGCAGCTTCACCGGGACAGACTATGGCTACACCTTC.

This clone came up a few times. The chain is built from TRBV3-1 (or the pseudogene TRBV3-2) and TRBJ2-2; TRBD1 aligns across 7 bases. CDR1 and CDR2 (germline): LGHDT, YNNKEL (reference sequence). CDR3 length: 16 amino acids. V gave up 4 bases and J gave up 1 base; unmatched junction bases: 6. CDR3 sequence: CASSPWTGENTGELFF. In DNA, the CDR3 is TGTGCCAGCAGCCCTTGGACAGGAGAGAACACCGGGGAGCTGTTTTTT.

This clone was seen only once. V is TRBV25-1 and J is TRBJ1-2; TRBD1 matches at 9 bases. There are 15 residues in the CDR3. The germline V gene has CDR1 MGHDK and CDR2 SYGVNS. With V trimmed by 2 bases and J by 5 bases, 6 bases remained unmatched. The CDR3 loop is CASSEGGTGRYGYTF. The CDR3 nucleotides read TGTGCCAGCAGTGAAGGGGGGACAGGGAGGTATGGCTACACCTTC.

This clone was observed a handful of times. The J gene is TRBJ1-1, the V gene TRBV2; D is ambiguous. The V end lost 7 bases, the J end lost 0 bases, and 9 bases lay between the germline ends. This CDR3 comprises 13 residues. Germline V gene sequence: CDR1 SNHLY, CDR2 FYNNEI. CDR3 residues: CASTLAMNTEAFF. In DNA, the CDR3 is TGTGCCAGCACCTTAGCCATGAACACTGAAGCTTTCTTT.

This chain joins TRBV6-1 and TRBJ2-3, with 9 bases aligning to TRBD1. The CDR3 extends over 16 amino acids. The germline V gene encodes CDR1 MNHNS and CDR2 SASEGT. V gave up 4 bases and J gave up 3 bases; unmatched junction bases: 8. The CDR3 DNA is TGTGCCAGCAGTGCCTTTCCCGGACAGGGGACAGATACGCAGTATTTT. It encodes CASSAFPGQGTDTQYF.

This chain uses TRBV6-1 with TRBJ2-1; 8 bases are a match to TRBD2. The germline CDR1 and CDR2 sequences are MNHNS and SASEGT. Trimming removed 4 bases from V and 5 bases from J; junction bases left unmatched: 10. The CDR3 runs 16 residues. In nucleotides, the CDR3 is TGTGCCAGCAGTGCAGGATCCCGGGGGGGACACAATGAGCAGTTCTTC. Translated, it gives CASSAGSRGGHNEQFF.

This clone was seen a single time. The chain employs TRBV24-1 and TRBJ2-3; TRBD2 is a possible D gene (7 bases). Trimming removed 2 bases at V and 3 bases at J, with 11 bases between. In germline, CDR1 is KGHDR, CDR2 SFDVKD. CDR3 length: 15 amino acids. In DNA form, the CDR3 reads TGTGCCACCAGTGATTCGGGGGGCGGAACAGATACGCAGTATTTT. Amino acids: CATSDSGGGTDTQYF.

This sequence joins TRBV4-2 and TRBJ2-2; D not certain. Trimming pared 0 bases from V and 2 bases from J, leaving 10 bases between. This CDR3 contains 16 residues. Germline values: CDR1 LGHNA, CDR2 YNFKEQ. The CDR3 is CASSQDRTINTGELFF. The CDR3 coding sequence is TGTGCCAGCAGCCAAGATAGAACTATAAACACCGGGGAGCTGTTTTTT.

The gene calls are TRBV4-1 and TRBJ1-2; tentatively, D is TRBD1 (5 bases). The CDR3 runs to 17 residues. Germline loops: CDR1 MGHRA, CDR2 YSYEKL. V was cut by 1 base and J by 4 bases, with 19 bases left in between. The CDR3 loop reads CASSQVNSVGGSYGYTF. CDR3 DNA sequence: TGCGCCAGCAGCCAAGTCAACTCAGTCGGGGGATCCTATGGCTACACCTTC.

The chain combines TRBV5-1 with TRBJ1-2; D is uncertain. CDR1 is SGHRS, CDR2 YFSETQ, per germline. The germline V and J ends were trimmed by 5 bases and 4 bases, with 12 bases remaining between them. This CDR3 region has 13 residues. CDR3 sequence reads: CASSLDTTYGYTF. CDR3 nucleotide sequence: TGCGCCAGCAGTCTTGACACCACCTATGGCTACACCTTC.

V gene TRBV28 combines with J gene TRBJ1-6; no reliable D call. This CDR3 is built from 12 residues. The germline V gene encodes CDR1 MDHEN and CDR2 SYDVKM. Trimming pared 3 bases from V and 16 bases from J, leaving 13 bases between. The DNA for the CDR3 is TGTGCCAGCAGTTTTGCAGCGTTAGGACTCCACTTT. Protein: CASSFAALGLHF.

As regards this clone: The same CDR3 arises from other DNA sequences in this sample as well. The chain uses TRBV7-9 and TRBJ2-5; no reliable D call. CDR1 SEHNR and CDR2 FQNEAQ come from the germline V gene (reference sequence). The CDR3 extends over 11 amino acids. Trimming left V 5 bases short and J 5 bases short, with 6 bases between. CDR3 DNA: TGTGCCAGCAGCCCCCTGGAGACCCAGTACTTC. Translation: CASSPLETQYF.